This TCR beta chain was recovered during a study of Ad26.COV2.S vaccination and SARS-CoV-2 variants. TCRdb's copy holds only in-frame clones and misses some; the assay was immunoSEQ multiplex PCR. The sample includes around 450,000 clones, approximately 89% of them seen just once. Treatment indicated: around 19 received Ad26.COV2.S at low or high dose, single or two shots; about 5 received placebo; per-sample allocation not given. Samples analyzed were those drawn on day 63 after the first vaccine or placebo injection. This clone was seen only once. V was trimmed by 4 bases and J by 10 bases, leaving 20 bases between them. CDR1 SGHNT and CDR2 YYREEE come from the germline V gene (reference sequence). The CDR3 length is 14 residues.

Sequencing used peripheral blood, obtained in a trial of Ad26.COV2.S vaccine versus placebo. The rearrangement joins TRBV5-4 to TRBJ1-1, with D perhaps matching TRBD1 (5 bases). The clonotype originates from a person between 18 and 60 years old who received the Ad26.COV2.S COVID-19 vaccine or a placebo. CDR3 sequence (DNA): TGTGCCAGCAGCGTTATAAATAGCGATCAGGGAGCTTTCTTT. Translation gives CASSVINSDQGAFF.